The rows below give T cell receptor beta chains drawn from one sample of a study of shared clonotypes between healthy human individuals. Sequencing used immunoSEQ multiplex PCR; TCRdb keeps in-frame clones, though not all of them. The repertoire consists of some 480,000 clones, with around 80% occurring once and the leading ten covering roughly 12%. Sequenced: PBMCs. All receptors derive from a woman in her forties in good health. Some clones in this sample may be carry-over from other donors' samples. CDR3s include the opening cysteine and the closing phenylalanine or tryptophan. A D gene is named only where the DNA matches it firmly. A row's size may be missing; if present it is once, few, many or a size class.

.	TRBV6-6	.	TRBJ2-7	CASSYPQTGDYEQYF	TGTGCCAGCAGTTACCCCCAGACAGGGGACTATGAGCAGTACTTC
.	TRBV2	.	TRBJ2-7	CASGDIGYYEQYF	TGTGCCAGCGGGGACATAGGATACTACGAGCAGTACTTC
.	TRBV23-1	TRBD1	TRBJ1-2	CASSPPQLPGQRNGYTF	TGCGCCAGCAGCCCGCCGCAACTCCCGGGACAGAGAAACGGCTACACCTTC
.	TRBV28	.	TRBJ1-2	CASSLQNQEGGYTF	TGTGCCAGCAGTCTCCAAAATCAGGAGGGTGGCTACACCTTC
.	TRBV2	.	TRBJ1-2	CASSDPSFYTF	TGTGCCAGCAGTGATCCCAGCTTCTACACCTTC
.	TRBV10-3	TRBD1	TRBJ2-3	CAITSGQVPTDTQYF	TGTGCCATCACCTCGGGACAGGTCCCCACAGATACGCAGTATTTT
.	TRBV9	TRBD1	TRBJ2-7	CASSVAGTGGTYEQYF	TGTGCCAGCAGCGTAGCCGGGACAGGGGGCACCTACGAGCAGTACTTC
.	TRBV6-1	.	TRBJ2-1	CASSEIAGSYNEQFF	TGTGCCAGCAGTGAAATTGCAGGCTCCTACAATGAGCAGTTCTTC
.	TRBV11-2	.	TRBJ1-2	CASSFRGGDGYTF	TGTGCCAGCAGCTTCCGGGGTGGAGATGGCTACACCTTC
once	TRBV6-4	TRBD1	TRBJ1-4	CASSENRGSGNEKLFF	TGTGCCAGCAGTGAAAACAGGGGGTCTGGTAATGAAAAACTGTTTTTT
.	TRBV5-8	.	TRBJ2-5	CASTTGDYQETQYF	TGTGCCAGCACGACAGGCGACTACCAAGAGACCCAGTACTTC
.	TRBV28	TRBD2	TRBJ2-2	CASSLGLPWAGAGELFF	TGTGCCAGCAGTTTGGGGCTGCCGTGGGCGGGAGCGGGGGAGCTGTTTTTT
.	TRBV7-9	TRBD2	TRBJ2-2	CASSLPRVTSRAELFF	TGTGCCAGCAGCCTCCCCAGGGTGACTAGCCGCGCGGAGCTGTTTTTT
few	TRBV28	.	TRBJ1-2	CASSLPSPQLYGYTF	TGTGCCAGCAGTCTCCCTTCCCCCCAACTCTATGGCTACACCTTC
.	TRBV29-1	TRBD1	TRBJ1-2	CSATTGGDYGYTF	TGCAGCGCGACGACAGGGGGCGACTATGGCTACACCTTC
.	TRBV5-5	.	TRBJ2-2	CASSLLLPTGELFF	TGTGCCAGCAGCTTGTTACTCCCAACCGGGGAGCTGTTTTTT
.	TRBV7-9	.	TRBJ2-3	CASSSASRTDTQYF	TGTGCCAGCAGCTCGGCTAGTAGGACAGATACGCAGTATTTT